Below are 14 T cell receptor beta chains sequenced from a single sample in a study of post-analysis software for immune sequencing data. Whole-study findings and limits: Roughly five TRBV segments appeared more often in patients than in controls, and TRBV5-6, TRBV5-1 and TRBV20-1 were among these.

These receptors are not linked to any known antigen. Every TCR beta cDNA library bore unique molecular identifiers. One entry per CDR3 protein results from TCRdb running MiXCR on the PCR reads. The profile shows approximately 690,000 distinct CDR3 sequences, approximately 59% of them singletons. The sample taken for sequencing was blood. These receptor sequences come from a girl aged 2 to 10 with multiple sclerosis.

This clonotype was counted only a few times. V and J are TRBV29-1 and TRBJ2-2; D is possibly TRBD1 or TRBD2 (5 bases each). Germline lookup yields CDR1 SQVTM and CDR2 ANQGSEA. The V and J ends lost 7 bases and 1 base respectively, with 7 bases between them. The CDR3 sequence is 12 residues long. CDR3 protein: CSAGRNTGELFF. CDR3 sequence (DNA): TGCAGCGCGGGACGGAACACCGGGGAGCTGTTTTTT.

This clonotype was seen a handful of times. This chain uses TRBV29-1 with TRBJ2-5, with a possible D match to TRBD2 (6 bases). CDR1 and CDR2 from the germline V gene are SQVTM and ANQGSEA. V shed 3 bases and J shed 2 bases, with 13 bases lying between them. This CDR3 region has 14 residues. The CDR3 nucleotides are TGCAGCGTTGACGCCCCGGGGGTACAAGAGACCCAGTACTTC. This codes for CSVDAPGVQETQYF.

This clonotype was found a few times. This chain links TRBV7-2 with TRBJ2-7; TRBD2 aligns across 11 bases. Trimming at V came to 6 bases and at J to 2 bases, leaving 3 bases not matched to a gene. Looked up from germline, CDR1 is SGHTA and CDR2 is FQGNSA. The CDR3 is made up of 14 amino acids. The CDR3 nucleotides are TGTGCCAGCAGGACTAGCGGGGTTCCCTACGAGCAGTACTTC. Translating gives CASRTSGVPYEQYF.

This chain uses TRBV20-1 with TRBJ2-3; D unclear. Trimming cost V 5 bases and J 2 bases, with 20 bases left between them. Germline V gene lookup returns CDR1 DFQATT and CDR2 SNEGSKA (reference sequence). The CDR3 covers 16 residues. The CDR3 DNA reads TGCAGTGCTGCCCCTCGATGGTGGAAGACCACAGATACGCAGTATTTT. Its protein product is CSAAPRWWKTTDTQYF.

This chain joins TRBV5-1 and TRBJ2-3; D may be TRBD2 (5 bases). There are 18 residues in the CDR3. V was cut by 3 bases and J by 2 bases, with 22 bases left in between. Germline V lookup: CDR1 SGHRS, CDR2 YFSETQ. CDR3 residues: CASSSRPGSRRTTDTQYF. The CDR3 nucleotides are TGCGCCAGCAGCTCCCGTCCGGGATCCCGCAGGACCACAGATACGCAGTATTTT.

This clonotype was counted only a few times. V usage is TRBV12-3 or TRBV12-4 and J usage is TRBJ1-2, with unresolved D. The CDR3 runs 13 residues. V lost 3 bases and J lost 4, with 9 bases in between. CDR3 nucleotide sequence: TGTGCCAGCAGTTTTAGGGAGGGCTATGGCTACACCTTC. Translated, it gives CASSFREGYGYTF.

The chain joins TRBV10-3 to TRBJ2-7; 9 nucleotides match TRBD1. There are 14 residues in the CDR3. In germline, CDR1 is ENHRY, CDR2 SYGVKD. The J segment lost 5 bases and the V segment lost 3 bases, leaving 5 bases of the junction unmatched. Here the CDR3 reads CAISDGTGSNEQYF. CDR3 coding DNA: TGTGCCATCAGTGATGGGACAGGGTCTAACGAGCAGTACTTC.

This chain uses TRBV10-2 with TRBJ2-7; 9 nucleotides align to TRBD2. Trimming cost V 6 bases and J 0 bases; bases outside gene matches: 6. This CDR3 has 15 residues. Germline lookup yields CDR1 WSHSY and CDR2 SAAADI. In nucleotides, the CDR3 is TGCGCCAGCAGGAATAGCGGGGGTCCCTCCTACGAGCAGTACTTC. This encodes CASRNSGGPSYEQYF.

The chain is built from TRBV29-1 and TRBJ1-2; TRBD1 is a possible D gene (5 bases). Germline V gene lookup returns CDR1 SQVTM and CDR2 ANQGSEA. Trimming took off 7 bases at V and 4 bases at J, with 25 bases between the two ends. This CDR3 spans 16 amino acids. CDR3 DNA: TGCAGCGCCCGGGACGGGGAAGGTTGGGAGAGCTATGGCTACACCTTC. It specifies CSARDGEGWESYGYTF.

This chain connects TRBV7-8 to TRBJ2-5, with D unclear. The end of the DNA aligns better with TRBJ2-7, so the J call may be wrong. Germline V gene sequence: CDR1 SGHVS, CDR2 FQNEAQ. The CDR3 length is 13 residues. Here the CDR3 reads CASSLPTRGEQYF. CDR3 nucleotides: TGTGCCAGCAGCTTACCTACGCGCGGCGAGCAGTACTTC.

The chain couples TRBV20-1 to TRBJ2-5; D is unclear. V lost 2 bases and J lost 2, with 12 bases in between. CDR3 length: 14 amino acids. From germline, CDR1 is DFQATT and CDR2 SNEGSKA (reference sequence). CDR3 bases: TGCAGTGCTAGAATGGCGGTGGGGCAAGAGACCCAGTACTTC. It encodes CSARMAVGQETQYF.

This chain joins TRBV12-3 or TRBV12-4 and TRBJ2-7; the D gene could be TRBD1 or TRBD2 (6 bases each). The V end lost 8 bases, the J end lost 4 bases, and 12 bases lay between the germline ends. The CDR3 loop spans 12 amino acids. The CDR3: CASSWGAYEQYF. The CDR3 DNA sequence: TGTGCCAGCTCCTGGGGGGCGTACGAGCAGTACTTC.

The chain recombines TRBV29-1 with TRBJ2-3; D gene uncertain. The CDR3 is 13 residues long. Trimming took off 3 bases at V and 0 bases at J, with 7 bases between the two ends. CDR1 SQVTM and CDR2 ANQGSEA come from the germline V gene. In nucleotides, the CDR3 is TGCAGCGTTGAGGTCCTCAGCACAGATACGCAGTATTTT. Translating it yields CSVEVLSTDTQYF.

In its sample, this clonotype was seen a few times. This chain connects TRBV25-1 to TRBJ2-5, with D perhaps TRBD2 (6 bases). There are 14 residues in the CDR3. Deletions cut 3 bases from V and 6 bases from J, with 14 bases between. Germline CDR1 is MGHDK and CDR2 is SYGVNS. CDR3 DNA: TGTGCCAGCAGTGAGTCGGGGGAACGGCAGACCCAGTACTTC. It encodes CASSESGERQTQYF.